These 18 T cell receptor beta chains originate from one sample sequenced in a study of OX40 agonist ivuxolimab in advanced cancers. The data were produced by immunoSEQ multiplex PCR, yet TCRdb's version contains in-frame clones alone and is incomplete. The table has about 130,000 clones, 92% seen once. This material consisted of CD4+ or CD8+ T cells sorted from blood, taken in a trial of the OX40 agonist ivuxolimab. The receptors here all came from an adult with an advanced solid tumor such as melanoma, head and neck, liver or kidney cancer.

This clone appeared a single time. The genes are TRBV28 and TRBJ2-1; the match to TRBD2 covers 7 bases. Germline V gene sequence: CDR1 MDHEN, CDR2 SYDVKM. The CDR3 totals 15 residues. V shed 7 bases, J shed 2 bases, and the junction held 8 bases outside the gene matches. In DNA, the CDR3 is TGTGCCAGCAAACGGGGAGGGGACGCCTACAATGAGCAGTTCTTC. Its translation: CASKRGGDAYNEQFF.

J is TRBJ1-1 and V is TRBV27; 7 nucleotides line up with TRBD1. With V trimmed by 3 bases and J by 0 bases, 7 bases remained unmatched. The CDR3 length is 16 residues. Germline lookup yields CDR1 MNHEY and CDR2 SMNVEV (reference sequence). The CDR3 reads CASSLRQGGVNTEAFF. The CDR3 bases are TGTGCCAGCAGTTTGCGACAGGGCGGGGTGAACACTGAAGCTTTCTTT.

The CDR3 sequence: CASSLRTSGWNNEQFF. CDR3 nucleotide sequence: TGCGCCAGCAGCTTGAGGACTAGCGGCTGGAACAATGAGCAGTTCTTC. The chain recombines TRBV5-1 with TRBJ2-1; 10 positions agree with TRBD2. Germline trimming cut 1 base from V and 5 bases from J; bases unmatched to any gene: 6. Germline CDR1 SGHRS, CDR2 YFSETQ. The CDR3 covers 16 residues.

This chain links TRBV28 with TRBJ2-7; no clear D. The CDR3 is made up of 14 amino acids. Trimming took off 3 bases at V and 3 bases at J, with 12 bases between the two ends. From germline, CDR1 is MDHEN and CDR2 SYDVKM. CDR3 region: CASSLRGADYEQYF. Here the CDR3 DNA reads TGTGCCAGCAGTTTGAGAGGAGCCGACTACGAGCAGTACTTC.

The chain has TRBV7-2 and TRBJ1-3; no clear D. Per the germline V gene, CDR1 is SGHTA and CDR2 is FQGNSA. The V end was cut by 2 bases, the J end by 1 base, with 15 bases between. This CDR3 is built from 17 residues. The CDR3 DNA reads TGTGCCAGCAGCTTAATGGGTTCCGGACCTTCTGGAAACACCATATATTTT. It is translated as CASSLMGSGPSGNTIYF.

The V and J genes are TRBV27 and TRBJ2-2; TRBD2 aligns across 8 bases. The CDR3 is 17 amino acids. Germline V gene data show CDR1 as MNHEY and CDR2 as SMNVEV (reference sequence). The V and J ends lost 4 bases and 1 base, in that order; junction bases with no gene match: 8. The CDR3 nucleotides are TGTGCCAGCAGTTCCTACACTAGCGGAATGAACACCGGGGAGCTGTTTTTT. Encoded protein: CASSSYTSGMNTGELFF.

V gene TRBV5-1 combines with J gene TRBJ2-5; D is possibly TRBD1 or TRBD2 (5 bases each). V shed 2 bases and J shed 9 bases, with 14 bases lying between them. Germline CDR1 and CDR2: SGHRS and YFSETQ. CDR3 length: 13 amino acids. The CDR3 DNA reads as TGCGCCAGCAGCTTCCACAATGGGGACGCCCAGTACTTC. This encodes CASSFHNGDAQYF. Based on the CDR3 plus reference TRBV5-1 and TRBJ2-5, the full variable domain is KAGVTQTPRYLIKTRGQQVTLSCSPISGHRSVSWYQQTPGQGLQFLFEYFSETQRNKGNFPGRFSGRQFSNSRSEMNVSTLELGDSALYLCASSFHNGDAQYFGPGTRLLVL.

The sample holds one count of this clone. The V and J genes are TRBV5-1 and TRBJ1-4; D is uncertain. Trimming took off 4 bases at V and 4 bases at J, with 11 bases between the two ends. CDR1 and CDR2 (germline): SGHRS, YFSETQ. There are 14 residues in the CDR3. Here the CDR3 DNA reads TGCGCCAGCAGCCTCCGGTCTCATAATGAAAAACTGTTTTTT. Its protein product is CASSLRSHNEKLFF.

This chain uses TRBV19 with TRBJ2-1; 10 bases fit TRBD2. The CDR3 covers 18 residues. The germline V gene encodes CDR1 LNHDA and CDR2 SQIVND (reference sequence). V trimming: 8 bases; J trimming: 4 bases; junction bases outside the gene matches: 17. The CDR3 DNA reads as TGTGCCAGTGGCTCTGCGGGGATCCTAGCGGGAGTATACAATGAGCAGTTCTTC. As protein: CASGSAGILAGVYNEQFF. Supplemented by reference TRBV19 and TRBJ2-1, the full variable domain reads DGGITQSPKYLFRKEGQNVTLSCEQNLNHDAMYWYRQDPGQGLRLIYYSQIVNDFQKGDIAEGYSVSREKKESFPLTVTSAQKNPTAFYLCASGSAGILAGVYNEQFFGPGTRLTVL.

V usage is TRBV5-4 and J usage is TRBJ2-5, with D possibly TRBD2 on 5 matching bases. Germline-derived CDR1 and CDR2 are SGHNT and YYREEE (reference sequence). This CDR3 is built from 15 residues. Between the trimmed V and J ends, which lost 1 base and 4 bases, there was a span of 14 bases. CDR3 in DNA: TGTGCCAGCAGCTTGTTGGGTTTAGGAGGAGAGACCCAGTACTTC. Protein: CASSLLGLGGETQYF.

This sequence joins TRBV5-6 and TRBJ1-2; D is perhaps TRBD1 (5 bases). The germline V and J ends were trimmed by 2 bases and 7 bases, with 15 bases remaining between them. The CDR3 loop spans 14 amino acids. Germline V lookup: CDR1 SGHDT, CDR2 YYEEEE. CDR3 DNA sequence: TGTGCCAGCAGCTTTGCAGGGTTGGCAGGTGGCTACACCTTC. This encodes CASSFAGLAGGYTF.

The chain is built from TRBV6-1 and TRBJ2-5; D possibly corresponds to TRBD2 (6 bases). Gene TRBJ2-7 matches the end of the DNA better, so the J call may be wrong. Germline V gives CDR1 MNHNS, CDR2 SASEGT. The CDR3 is made up of 13 amino acids. The CDR3 region is CASTSGSHGEQYF. CDR3 nucleotides: TGTGCCAGCACCTCCGGGAGCCACGGCGAGCAGTACTTC.

The V and J genes are TRBV7-9 and TRBJ2-1; 15 bases agree with TRBD2. Trimming took 6 bases from V and 1 from J; bases not matched to a gene: 10. The germline V gene encodes CDR1 SEHNR and CDR2 FQNEAQ (reference sequence). The CDR3 has 19 amino acids. The CDR3 reads CASRAGTSGRFRSYNEQFF. The CDR3 DNA reads as TGTGCCAGCAGGGCCGGGACTAGCGGGAGGTTTCGGTCCTACAATGAGCAGTTCTTC.

The rearrangement links TRBV28 to TRBJ2-1; 7 positions agree with TRBD1. The CDR3 covers 15 residues. V dropped 5 bases and J dropped 7; count of bases not matched to a gene: 11. CDR1 MDHEN and CDR2 SYDVKM come from the germline V gene. In DNA, the CDR3 is TGTGCCAGCAGTGATGGACAGGCTCAAGGGAATGAGCAGTTCTTC. Amino acid sequence: CASSDGQAQGNEQFF.

This rearrangement joins TRBV18 to TRBJ1-5; D is possibly TRBD1 (5 bases). This CDR3 comprises 16 residues. Deletions cut 2 bases from V and 4 bases from J, with 15 bases between. CDR1 KGHSH and CDR2 LQKENI come from the germline V gene. The chain's CDR3 is CASSPDQGQGNQPQHF. CDR3 in DNA: TGTGCCAGCTCACCAGATCAGGGCCAGGGTAATCAGCCCCAGCATTTT.

The chain couples TRBV18 to TRBJ2-3; D gene ambiguous. The ends were cut back, 3 bases at V and 2 bases at J, with 6 bases in the middle. CDR1 is KGHSH, CDR2 LQKENI, per germline. The CDR3 is made up of 13 amino acids. CDR3 protein: CASSPPATDTQYF. As DNA, the CDR3 is TGTGCCAGCTCACCCCCGGCCACAGATACGCAGTATTTT. The full variable domain, with the rest looked up from reference TRBV18 and TRBJ2-3, is NAGVMQNPRHLVRRRGQEARLRCSPMKGHSHVYWYRQLPEEGLKFMVYLQKENIIDESGMPKERFSAEFPKEGPSILRIQQVVRGDSAAYFCASSPPATDTQYFGPGTRLTVL.

V usage is TRBV23-1 and J usage is TRBJ2-4; D perhaps matches TRBD2 (6 bases). TRBV23-1 is an open reading frame, and its role is uncertain. V lost 0 bases to trimming and J lost 4 bases, with 13 bases between them. The CDR3 has 16 amino acids. The CDR3 protein is CASSQSPVGGKNIQYF. The CDR3 DNA is TGCGCCAGCAGTCAATCGCCGGTCGGAGGGAAAAACATTCAGTACTTC.

J is TRBJ2-4 and V is TRBV19, with 11 bases fitting TRBD2. The CDR3 has 17 residues. Trimming at V came to 5 bases and at J to 6 bases, leaving 12 bases not matched to a gene. Per germline, CDR1 LNHDA and CDR2 SQIVND (reference sequence). CDR3 sequence reads: CASSVEGVAGGRNIQYF. Here the CDR3 DNA reads TGTGCCAGTAGTGTCGAGGGGGTAGCGGGAGGGAGAAACATTCAGTACTTC.